Detailed here is one T cell receptor beta chain. This clonotype was observed many times. Its antigen is still unknown. The record has no base qualities; no much larger clone is one base away. Libraries were made using RT-PCR. TCRdb lists the instrument as Illumina HiSeq 2500. TCRdb reprocessed the public reads (quality trimming at Q25 with fastp, clone calling with MiXCR) and kept in-frame beta chains. Rows with one shared CDR3 protein collapse into an entry with the most common genes and DNA. The sample yields 800,000 or so distinct CDR3 sequences; approximately 22% were counted once. Roughly 10% of the sample rests with the top ten. This sample stems from a study of response to subunit inactivated influenza vaccine (dated by TCRdb to the late 2010s). Looking at the study overall: The study used deep quantitative T cell receptor repertoire profiling to track responses to a trivalent subunit inactivated influenza vaccine.

Paper-wide results and their limitations: It was suggested by the authors that each seasonal influenza vaccination may recruit only a limited number of new T cells.

This clonotype was sampled from a man between 45 and 60 years old who received an inactivated influenza vaccine. Donor details come from another sample of the same person, matched by shared clones. Source: PBMCs from blood, taken 4 to 6 days after vaccination.

The DNA reads as follows: TGCAGTGCTAGAGTCTGGACTAGCGGGATTTCAGATACGCAGTATTTT. This codes for CSARVWTSGISDTQYF. This chain joins TRBV20-1 to TRBJ2-3, with 12 central nucleotides matching TRBD2. According to the germline V gene (reference sequence), CDR1 reads DFQATT and CDR2 reads SNEGSKA. The CDR3 runs 16 amino acids, cysteine and phenylalanine included. Only the CDR3 portion is preserved as DNA: 48 bases, with reading frame beginning at the first base. V lost 1 base and J lost 4 bases, and the count of bases not matched to a germline gene is 6.